This T cell receptor (beta chain) is from a study of T cell clonotyping in hematopoietic cell transplantation. Whole-study findings and limits: Broader posttransplant TCR repertoire diversity was predicted by graft donor and pretransplant recipient Inverse Simpson Index values.

Time point denoted: recipient sample about 28 days before transplant, after cytoreduction. The ends lost 4 bases at V and 6 bases at J; junction bases unmatched: 11. The CDR3 length is 15 residues. Germline V gene sequence: CDR1 LNHDA, CDR2 SQIVND (reference sequence). Points on this clone: Antigen: not known.

The method was immunoSEQ multiplex PCR; TCRdb's version includes in-frame clones alone and lacks a portion of them. There are 49,000 or so clones in the sample; roughly 85% occur only once, and about 5.4% lies in the top ten. The chain couples TRBV19 to TRBJ2-7; TRBD1 matches at 8 bases. Here the sequenced sample was peripheral blood mononuclear cells, taken before stem cell transplant. The origin of this receptor is a man aged 60 to 69 with myelodysplastic syndrome. Some clones in this sample may be carry-over from other donors' samples. Here the CDR3 reads CASSTLVTGAAEQYF. In DNA form, the CDR3 reads TGTGCCAGTAGTACCCTCGTGACAGGGGCTGCCGAGCAGTACTTC.